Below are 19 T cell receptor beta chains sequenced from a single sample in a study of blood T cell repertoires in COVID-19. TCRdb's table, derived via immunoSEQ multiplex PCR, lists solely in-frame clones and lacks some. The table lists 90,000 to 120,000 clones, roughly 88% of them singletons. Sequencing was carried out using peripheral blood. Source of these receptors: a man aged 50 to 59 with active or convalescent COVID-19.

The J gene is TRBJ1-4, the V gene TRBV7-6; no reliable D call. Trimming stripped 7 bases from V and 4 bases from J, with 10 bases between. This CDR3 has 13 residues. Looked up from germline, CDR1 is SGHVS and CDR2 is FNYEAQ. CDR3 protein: CASTKELNEKLFF. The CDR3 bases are TGTGCCAGCACTAAGGAGCTTAATGAAAAACTGTTTTTT.

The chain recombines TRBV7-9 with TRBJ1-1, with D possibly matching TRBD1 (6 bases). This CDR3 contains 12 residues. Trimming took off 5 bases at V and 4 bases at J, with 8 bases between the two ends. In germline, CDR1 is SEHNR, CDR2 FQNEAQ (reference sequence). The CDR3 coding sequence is TGTGCCAGCAGCGTACAGGGCACTGAAGCTTTCTTT. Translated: CASSVQGTEAFF.

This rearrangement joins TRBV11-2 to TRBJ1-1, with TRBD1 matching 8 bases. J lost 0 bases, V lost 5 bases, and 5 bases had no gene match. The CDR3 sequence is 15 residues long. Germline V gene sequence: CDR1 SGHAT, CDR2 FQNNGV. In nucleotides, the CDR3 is TGTGCCAGCAGCCTGTCGACAGGGGTGAACACTGAAGCTTTCTTT. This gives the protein CASSLSTGVNTEAFF.

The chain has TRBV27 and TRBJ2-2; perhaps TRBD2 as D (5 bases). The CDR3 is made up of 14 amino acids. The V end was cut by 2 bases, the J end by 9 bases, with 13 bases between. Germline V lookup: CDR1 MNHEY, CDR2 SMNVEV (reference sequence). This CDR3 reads CASSLKPGIRELFF. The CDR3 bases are TGTGCCAGCAGTTTAAAGCCCGGGATCAGGGAGCTGTTTTTT.

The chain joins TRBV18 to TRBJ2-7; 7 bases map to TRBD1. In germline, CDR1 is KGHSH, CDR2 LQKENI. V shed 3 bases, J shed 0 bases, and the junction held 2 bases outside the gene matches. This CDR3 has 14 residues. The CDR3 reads CASSPDRSSYEQYF. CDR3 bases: TGTGCCAGCTCACCGGACAGGTCCTCCTACGAGCAGTACTTC. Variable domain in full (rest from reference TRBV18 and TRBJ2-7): NAGVMQNPRHLVRRRGQEARLRCSPMKGHSHVYWYRQLPEEGLKFMVYLQKENIIDESGMPKERFSAEFPKEGPSILRIQQVVRGDSAAYFCASSPDRSSYEQYFGPGTRLTVT.

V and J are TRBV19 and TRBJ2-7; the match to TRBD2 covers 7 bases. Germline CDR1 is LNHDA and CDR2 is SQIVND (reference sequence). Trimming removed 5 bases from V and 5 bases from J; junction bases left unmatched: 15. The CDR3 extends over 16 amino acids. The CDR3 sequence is CASSPDQRTSRHEQYF. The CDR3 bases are TGTGCCAGTAGTCCAGACCAAAGGACTAGTCGCCACGAGCAGTACTTC.

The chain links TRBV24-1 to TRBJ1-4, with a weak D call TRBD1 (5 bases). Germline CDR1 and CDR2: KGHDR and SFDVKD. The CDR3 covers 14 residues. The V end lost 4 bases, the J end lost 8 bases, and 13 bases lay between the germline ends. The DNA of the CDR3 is TGTGCCACCAGTGAGGGGCAGGGCGGCGAAAAACTGTTTTTT. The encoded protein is CATSEGQGGEKLFF.

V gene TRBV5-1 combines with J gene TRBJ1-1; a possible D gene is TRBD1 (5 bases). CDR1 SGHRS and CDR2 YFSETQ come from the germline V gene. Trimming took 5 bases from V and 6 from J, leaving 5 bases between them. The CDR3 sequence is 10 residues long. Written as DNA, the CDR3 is TGCGCCAGCAGGGGGCCTGAAGCTTTCTTT. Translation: CASRGPEAFF.

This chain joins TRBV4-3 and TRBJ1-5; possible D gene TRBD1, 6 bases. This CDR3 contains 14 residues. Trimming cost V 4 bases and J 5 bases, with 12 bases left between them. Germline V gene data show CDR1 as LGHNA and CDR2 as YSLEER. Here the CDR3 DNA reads TGCGCCAGCAGCCCCGGGCAGGGGTATCAGCCCCAGCATTTT. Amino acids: CASSPGQGYQPQHF.

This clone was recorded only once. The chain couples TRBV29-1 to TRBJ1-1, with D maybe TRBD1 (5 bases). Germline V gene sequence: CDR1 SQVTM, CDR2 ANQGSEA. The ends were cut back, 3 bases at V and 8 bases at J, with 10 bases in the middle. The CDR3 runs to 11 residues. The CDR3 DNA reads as TGCAGCGTTGAGAGGGGAGGAGAAGCTTTCTTT. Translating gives CSVERGGEAFF.

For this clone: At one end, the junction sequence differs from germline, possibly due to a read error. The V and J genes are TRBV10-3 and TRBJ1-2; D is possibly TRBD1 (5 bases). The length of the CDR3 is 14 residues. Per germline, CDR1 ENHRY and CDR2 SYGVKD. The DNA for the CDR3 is TGTGCCATCAGTTGGACAAGCCTTAACTATGACTACACCTTC. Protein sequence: CAISWTSLNYDYTF.

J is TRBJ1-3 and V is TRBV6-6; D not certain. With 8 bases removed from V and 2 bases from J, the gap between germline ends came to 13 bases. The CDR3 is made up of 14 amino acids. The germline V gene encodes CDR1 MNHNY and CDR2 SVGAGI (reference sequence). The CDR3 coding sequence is TGTGCCAGCGGAGGGAGCCAACCTGGAAACACCATATATTTT. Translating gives CASGGSQPGNTIYF.

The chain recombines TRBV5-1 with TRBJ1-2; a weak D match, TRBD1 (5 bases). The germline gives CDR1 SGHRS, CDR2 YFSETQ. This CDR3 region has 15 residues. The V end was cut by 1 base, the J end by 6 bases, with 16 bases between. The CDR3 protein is CASSLTGTTANGYTF. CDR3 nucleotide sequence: TGCGCCAGCAGCTTGACAGGAACTACGGCCAATGGCTACACCTTC.

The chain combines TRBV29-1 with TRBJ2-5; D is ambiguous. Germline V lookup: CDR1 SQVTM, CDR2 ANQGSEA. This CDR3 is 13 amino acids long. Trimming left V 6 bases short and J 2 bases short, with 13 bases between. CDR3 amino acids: CSVPSDTQETQYF. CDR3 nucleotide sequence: TGCAGCGTACCATCAGACACTCAAGAGACCCAGTACTTC.

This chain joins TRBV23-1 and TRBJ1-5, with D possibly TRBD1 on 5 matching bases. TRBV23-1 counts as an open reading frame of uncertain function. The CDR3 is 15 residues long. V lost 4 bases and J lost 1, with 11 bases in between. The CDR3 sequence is CASSRPGRSNQPQHF. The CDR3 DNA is TGCGCCAGCAGTCGGCCAGGGAGGAGCAATCAGCCCCAGCATTTT.

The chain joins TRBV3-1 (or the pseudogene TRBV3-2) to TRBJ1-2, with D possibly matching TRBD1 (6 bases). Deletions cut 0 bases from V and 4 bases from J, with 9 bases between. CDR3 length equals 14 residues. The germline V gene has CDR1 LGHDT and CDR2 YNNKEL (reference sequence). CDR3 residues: CASSQEGDIYGYTF. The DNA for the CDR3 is TGTGCCAGCAGCCAAGAAGGGGACATCTATGGCTACACCTTC.

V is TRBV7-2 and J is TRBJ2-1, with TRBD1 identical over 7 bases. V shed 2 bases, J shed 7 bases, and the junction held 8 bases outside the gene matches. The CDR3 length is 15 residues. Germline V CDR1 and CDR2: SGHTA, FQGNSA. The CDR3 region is CASSLSGTELNEQFF. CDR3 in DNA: TGTGCCAGCAGCTTAAGTGGGACAGAGTTGAATGAGCAGTTCTTC.

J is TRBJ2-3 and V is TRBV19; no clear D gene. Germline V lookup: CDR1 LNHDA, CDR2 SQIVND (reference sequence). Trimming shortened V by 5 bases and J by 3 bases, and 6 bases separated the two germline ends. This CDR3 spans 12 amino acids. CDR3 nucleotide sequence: TGTGCCAGTAGTGTGGCAACAGATACGCAGTATTTT. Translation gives CASSVATDTQYF.

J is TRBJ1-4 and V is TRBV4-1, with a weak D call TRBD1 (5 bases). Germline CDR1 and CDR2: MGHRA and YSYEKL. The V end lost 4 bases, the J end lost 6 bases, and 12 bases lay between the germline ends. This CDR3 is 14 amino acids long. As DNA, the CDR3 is TGCGCCAGCAGCCTCGGGACTGCGGATGAAAAACTGTTTTTT. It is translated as CASSLGTADEKLFF.